This T cell receptor (beta chain) was recorded in a study of early T cells in non-severe SARS-CoV-2 infection. Study-wide background: Alpha and beta chains were unpaired, from unsorted whole-blood bulk RNA. Study results and limitations: The VDJdb matching leaned toward anti-spike CD8 responses and overlooked private and CD4 specificities.

The CDR3 has 16 amino acids. CDR1 SGDLS and CDR2 YYNGEE come from the germline V gene. V was cut by 1 base and J by 5 bases, with 16 bases left in between. Individual cDNA molecules received unique molecular identifiers during library preparation. TCRdb re-called the 5' RACE reads with MiXCR, one entry per CDR3 protein. The table includes tens of thousands of distinct CDR3 sequences, 9.5% to 15% detected once. On this clonotype itself: As yet, its antigen is unknown.

This sample comprised whole blood, obtained at baseline. This receptor was taken from an adult who was a healthcare worker with PCR-confirmed SARS-CoV-2 infection or an uninfected control (not recorded which). J is TRBJ2-1 and V is TRBV9; tentative D call: TRBD2 (6 bases). CDR3 bases: TGTGCCAGCAGCGTAAGGTCGCGGAGGGTTAACAATGAGCAGTTCTTC. Its translation is CASSVRSRRVNNEQFF.